This T cell receptor (beta chain) was found in a study of blood T cell repertoires in COVID-19. The wider study: Italy, Spain and the United States were the sources of the convalescent and acute COVID-19 samples. T cells, B-cell-depleted T cells, or PBMCs provided the cDNA or gDNA that served as material.

This CDR3 has 17 residues. The V and J ends lost 5 bases and 1 base, in that order; junction bases with no gene match: 8. CDR1 is MNHEY, CDR2 SMNVEV, per germline (reference sequence). Assay: immunoSEQ multiplex PCR; the TCRdb copy retains only in-frame clones and omits some. The data hold some 240,000 clones, with about four fifths observed a single time. This chain connects TRBV27 to TRBJ2-7; 13 bases align to TRBD2. This sequence originates from a woman older than 75 with COVID-19, enrolled during active disease. Material: peripheral blood. CDR3 coding DNA: TGTGCCAGCAGTCCATGGGGGACTAGCGGGGTTTCCTACGAGCAGTACTTC. This translates into CASSPWGTSGVSYEQYF.